A selection of T cell receptor beta chains follows, all from one sample in a study of CD8+ T cells in alopecia areata. The method was immunoSEQ multiplex PCR; TCRdb's version includes in-frame clones alone and lacks a portion of them. Among 130,000 to 150,000 clones, roughly half were seen once, and the ten largest hold roughly 0.99%. The material was CD4+ T cells sorted from blood, obtained at week 0. The receptors shown here come from a human donor with alopecia areata. CDR3s include the opening cysteine and the closing phenylalanine or tryptophan. A D gene is named only where the DNA matches it firmly. The size entry is marked missing in some rows and otherwise reads once, few, many or a size class.

d_call j_call clone_size v_call cdr3_nt cdr3_aa
TRBD2 TRBJ2-7 few TRBV7-8 TGTGCCAGCAGCTTGAATGTACCGGGAGGCCCCTACGAGCAGTACTTC CASSLNVPGGPYEQYF
- TRBJ1-1 - TRBV29-1 TGCAGCGTTGGGGTAAGGATGACCGGGAACATGTACACTGAAGCTTTCTTT CSVGVRMTGNMYTEAFF
- TRBJ2-2 - TRBV11-3 TGTGCCATCGGAACCGGGAACACCGGGGAGCTGTTTTTT CAIGTGNTGELFF
- TRBJ1-2 - TRBV29-1 TGCAGCGTGAAGACGGGAGATAGTGTATATGGCTACACCTTC CSVKTGDSVYGYTF
- TRBJ2-7 few TRBV5-6 TGTGCCAGCAGCTCAGCAGGGGGGCCCTACGAGCAGTACTTC CASSSAGGPYEQYF
TRBD1 TRBJ2-2 - TRBV2 TGTGCCAGCAGTGGGACAGGGGACACCGGGGAGCTGTTTTTT CASSGTGDTGELFF
TRBD1 TRBJ2-5 once TRBV4-3 TGCGCCAGCAGCCAAGAAGACAGGGGTGAGACCCAGTACTTC CASSQEDRGETQYF
- TRBJ1-5 - TRBV25-1 TGTGCCAGCAGTGACGGGGTGGGTCAGCCCCAGCATTTT CASSDGVGQPQHF
- TRBJ1-3 - TRBV30 TGTGCCTGGAGTGTACATCGAGGAAACACCATATATTTT CAWSVHRGNTIYF
- TRBJ1-5 - TRBV30 TGTGCCTGGAGTCCGGGGGTCCGGGGGCCCCAGCATTTT CAWSPGVRGPQHF
- TRBJ2-5 - TRBV29-1 TGCAGCGTTGAAGATCGTGCCCGGGGAGAGACCCAGTACTTC CSVEDRARGETQYF
TRBD1 TRBJ1-1 - TRBV30 TGTGCCTTACAGGGGGAGGACACTGAAGCTTTCTTT CALQGEDTEAFF
TRBD2 TRBJ2-1 - TRBV2 TGTGCCAGCAAAACCTTAAGCGGGACTAGCGGGAGTTCAAATGAGCAGTTCTTC CASKTLSGTSGSSNEQFF
- TRBJ2-1 - TRBV29-1 TGCAGCGTCAGCGGACTCCACACTCCTTACAATGAGCAGTTCTTC CSVSGLHTPYNEQFF
TRBD2 TRBJ2-1 - TRBV30 TGTGCCTTAACCTTAGCGGGAGGCTACAATGAGCAGTTCTTC CALTLAGGYNEQFF
- TRBJ2-1 - TRBV14 TGTGCCAGCAGCCAAGACTGGATTAATGAGCAGTTCTTC CASSQDWINEQFF
- TRBJ1-1 few TRBV11-2 TGTGCCAGCAGCGCCGAAAGTCCGAACACTGAAGCTTTCTTT CASSAESPNTEAFF
- TRBJ2-1 many TRBV10-3 TGTGCCATCGAGATCCGGAATGAGCAGTTCTTC CAIEIRNEQFF
TRBD2 TRBJ2-1 - TRBV7-3 TGTGCCAGCAGCCAGGCAGCGGGAGTGGTCAATGAGCAGTTCTTC CASSQAAGVVNEQFF
- TRBJ2-4 - TRBV4-1 TGCGCCAGCAGCCATGATGTCCAGGCAGAACTAGCCAAAAACATTCAGTACTTC CASSHDVQAELAKNIQYF
- TRBJ2-7 once TRBV29-1 TGCAGCGCCTCGGACTTCTTTTACGAGCAGTACTTC CSASDFFYEQYF
TRBD2 TRBJ2-2 once TRBV9 TGTGCCAGCAGCGTACTAGCGGGAGACACCGGGGAGCTGTTTTTT CASSVLAGDTGELFF
- TRBJ2-1 - TRBV20-1 TGCAGTGCACCCGACAATGAGCAGTTCTTC CSAPDNEQFF
TRBD1 TRBJ2-1 - TRBV19 TGTGCCAGTACCCCAGGGGGCAGGGTCCGAAACAATGAGCAGTTCTTC CASTPGGRVRNNEQFF
TRBD1 TRBJ1-2 - TRBV29-1 TGCAGCGTTGAACAGGGGGCAGGTTATGGCTACACCTTC CSVEQGAGYGYTF
TRBD1 TRBJ2-7 - TRBV27 TGTGCCAGCAGTTTATTCGGGACAGGGCAACAATCTTCCTACGAGCAGTACTTC CASSLFGTGQQSSYEQYF
TRBD2 TRBJ2-1 - TRBV9 TGTGCCAGCAGCGTAGCGCTAGCGGGAGGCCGAAAGGATGAGCAGTTCTTC CASSVALAGGRKDEQFF
- TRBJ1-4 - TRBV4-3 TGCGCCAGCAGCCAAGTCCCGAATCCGGAGAATGAAAAACTGTTTTTT CASSQVPNPENEKLFF
- TRBJ2-3 - TRBV7-8 TGTGCCAGCAGCTTAGTGCGGTACACAGATACGCAGTGTTTT CASSLVRYTDTQCF
- TRBJ2-5 - TRBV2 TGTGCCAGCAGTCCTCTTGAGACCCAGTACTTC CASSPLETQYF
TRBD2 TRBJ2-3 - TRBV5-4 TGTGCCAGCTCAAATCTAGCGGGACTCAGCACAGATACGCAGTATTTT CASSNLAGLSTDTQYF
- TRBJ2-3 - TRBV15 TGTGCCACCAGCACCCGACAGACAGATACGCAGTATTTT CATSTRQTDTQYF
- TRBJ1-2 few TRBV30 TGTGCCTGTCTCCGGGGACTCGAGGGCCGGGGCTACACCTTC CACLRGLEGRGYTF
TRBD2 TRBJ2-7 few TRBV5-1 TGCGCCAGCAGCTTGAATTTAGCGGGAGAGAAGTACTTC CASSLNLAGEKYF
- TRBJ2-3 - TRBV7-2 TGTGCCAGCAGCCCAATGACTCCGACAGATACGCAGTATTTT CASSPMTPTDTQYF